This T cell receptor (beta chain) was obtained from a study of regulatory T cells in long-lasting Graves disease. The TCR beta library used iRepertoire HTBI primers with Arm-PCR amplification of CDR3. As processed by the authors: Across the samples, identification revealed 50 to 80 TRBV and more than twelve TRBJ segments. MiXCR was run by TCRdb on the multiplex PCR reads, yielding one entry per CDR3 protein. The V and J calls, along with clone size, are taken from TCRdb and not from the paper's own processing. The table lists 620,000 or so distinct CDR3 sequences, 16% of them singletons. This CDR3 comprises 17 residues. Trimming stripped 4 bases from V and 2 bases from J, with 18 bases between. The V gene's germline CDR1 is KGHDR and CDR2 SFDVKD. This clonotype was observed at least ten times. The time point was: newly diagnosed GD, antithyroid drugs for less than 3 months. RNA isolated from PBMCs was used to make the TCR library.

The same sample was also used in a study of T cells in Graves' hyperthyroidism and ophthalmopathy. That study adds: Researchers ran a first-round RT-PCR on the TCR CDR3 using the HTBI primer set. The authors' 13 V-J model separated ophthalmopathy from stable hyperthyroidism.

The receptor's source is a young woman with Graves disease. The V and J genes are TRBV24-1 and TRBJ2-3; a weak D match, TRBD2 (5 bases). The specimen was peripheral blood mononuclear cells (PBMCs), collected at new diagnosis, from a patient treated with antithyroid drugs. The CDR3 DNA reads as TGTGCCACCAGTGACCTACTCGATGAGGGATCCACAGATACGCAGTATTTT. This translates into CATSDLLDEGSTDTQYF.